Listed here are 18 T cell receptor beta chains from one sample, sequenced in a study of tumor and adjacent non-tumor tissue in lung cancer. The library came from three nested PCR rounds adapted from ARM-PCR protocols. TCRdb ran MiXCR on the multiplex PCR reads and lists one entry per CDR3 protein. In the table there are 75,000 to 80,000 distinct CDR3 sequences, less than 85% of which are singletons. The template was RNA from unsorted bulk tissue. The normal lung tissue was taken more than 3 cm from the tumor edge. Sequencing input: distant non-tumor lung tissue. These receptors all come from a man aged 70-80 years with non-small cell lung cancer.

This clonotype turned up a few times. This may come from a read error, since a much larger clone is one base off. The rearrangement links TRBV12-3 or TRBV12-4 to TRBJ1-5; maybe TRBD1 (6 bases). CDR3 length: 16 amino acids. Trimming removed 1 base at V and 10 bases at J, with 20 bases between. The CDR3 region has the DNA TGTGCCAGCAGTTTAGGTTTGGAGGGGGGGACTAGTCCCCAGCATTTT. It codes for CASSLGLEGGTSPQHF.

This clonotype was detected a few times. A single base separates this from a much larger clone, so it may be a read error. J is TRBJ2-1 and V is TRBV6-2 or TRBV6-3; TRBD2 matches at 10 bases. The CDR3 is made up of 14 amino acids. Germline V gives CDR1 MNHEY, CDR2 SVGEGT. CDR3 in amino acids: CVSSYLAGVREQFF. The CDR3 region has the DNA TGTGTCAGCAGTTATCTAGCGGGAGTTCGTGAGCAGTTCTTC.

The gene calls are TRBV5-4 and TRBJ2-2, with D unclear. Germline values: CDR1 SGHNT, CDR2 YYREEE (reference sequence). V dropped 2 bases and J dropped 5 bases, with 4 bases sitting between them. The CDR3 runs to 12 residues. The CDR3 DNA sequence: TGTGCCAGCAGCTTAAATACCGGGGAGCTGTTTTTT. It translates to CASSLNTGELFF.

Comments on this clonotype: At one of its ends the junction is not consistent with the germline gene, which may arise from a read error. The gene calls are TRBV6-2 or TRBV6-3 and TRBJ2-2, with a possible D match to TRBD2 (5 bases). The germline CDR1 and CDR2 sequences are MNHEY and SVGEGT. This CDR3 spans 12 amino acids. The CDR3 sequence is CASSTNTGELLF. DNA of the CDR3: TGTGCCAGTAGTACGAACACCGGGGAGTTGTTATTT.

The chain joins TRBV4-3 to TRBJ2-7; either TRBD1 or TRBD2 may supply D (5 bases each). This CDR3 is 15 amino acids long. The germline CDR1 and CDR2 sequences are LGHNA and YSLEER. CDR3 coding DNA: TGCCTCAGCGGCCACACCACCAAGGGGTTCCACGAGCAGTACTTC. Its translation is CLSGHTTKGFHEQYF.

Comment on this clonotype: Relative to the germline gene, one junction end is altered; a read error may explain this. This chain uses TRBV4-1 with TRBJ1-6; D uncertain. Germline V gene sequence: CDR1 MGHRA, CDR2 YSYEKL. This CDR3 is built from 11 residues. The CDR3 loop reads CASSQGGPLRF. The CDR3 DNA follows: TGTGCCAGCAGCCAAGGAGGTCCCCTCCGCTTT.

Comment on this clonotype: This is likely a read error, given that the CDR3 carries no conserved phenylalanine or tryptophan at its end. The limits of the CDR3 on the DNA are not certain, so only TCRdb's listed CDR3 is given. The chain combines TRBV4-3 with TRBJ2-5; the table's D call, TRBD1, was not checked against the DNA. Germline CDR1 reads LGHNA; CDR2 reads YSLEER. The CDR3 contains 16 residues when both ends are counted. This CDR3 is CASSQGVGLLGETPYL.

As regards this clonotype: A read error may explain this, as a much larger clone is one base away. The chain recombines TRBV20-1 with TRBJ1-2; 8 nucleotides line up with TRBD1. Germline V gene sequence: CDR1 DFQATT, CDR2 SNEGSKA (reference sequence). The trim removed 3 bases at V and 4 bases at J, leaving 10 bases unmatched. The CDR3 contains 15 residues. The CDR3 bases are TGCAGTGCTAGGAGCCGGGACAGGAGTATCTATGGCTACACCTTC. Translating it yields CSARSRDRSIYGYTF.

With respect to this clonotype: The CDR3 does not end in the conserved phenylalanine or tryptophan, so this is likely a read error. The chain carries TRBV6-6 and TRBJ1-2, with a tentative D call TRBD1 (6 bases). The germline gives CDR1 MNHNY, CDR2 SVGAGI (reference sequence). V was shortened by 8 bases and J by 8 bases, with 21 bases between the two germline ends. The CDR3 sequence is 14 residues long. The CDR3 sequence: CASDGGRGPVGYTL. The CDR3 bases are TGTGCCAGCGATGGGGGCCGGGGACCTGTGGGCTACACCCTC.

This clonotype turned up a few times. The chain couples TRBV29-1 to TRBJ2-2, with 9 bases identical to TRBD2. Germline V gene lookup returns CDR1 SQVTM and CDR2 ANQGSEA. V lost 5 bases, J lost 0 bases, and 4 bases stayed unmatched. CDR3 length equals 15 residues. The CDR3 nucleotides are TGCAGCGTTCTTCTAGCGGGGTCGAACACCGGGGAGCTGTTTTTT. It translates to CSVLLAGSNTGELFF.

About this clonotype: At one boundary the junction diverges from the germline segment, which might be a read error. The chain couples TRBV12-3 or TRBV12-4 to TRBJ2-7; 7 bases align to TRBD1. This CDR3 has 15 residues. CDR3 sequence: CTSSTWTGRPYEQYF. For the CDR3, the DNA is TGTACCAGCAGTACCTGGACAGGAAGACCATACGAGCAGTACTTC.

Of note for this clonotype: A junction end diverges from the germline sequence, so it may reflect a read error. V and J are TRBV6-2 or TRBV6-3 and TRBJ1-1; the match to TRBD1 covers 7 bases. Germline CDR1 reads MNHEY; CDR2 reads SVGEGT. The CDR3 consists of 12 residues. DNA of the CDR3: TGTGCCAGCAGGGACAGGAACGCTGAAGCTATCTTT. This encodes CASRDRNAEAIF.

This clonotype was seen just once. At one boundary the junction diverges from the germline segment, which might be a read error. The rearrangement uses TRBV29-1 and TRBJ2-7, with D maybe TRBD2 (5 bases). The CDR3 covers 12 residues. The germline gives CDR1 SQVTM, CDR2 ANQGSEA. The CDR3 coding sequence is TGCATCGTTGGTTCTAGCTTCTACGAACAGTACTTC. Amino acids: CIVGSSFYEQYF.

The chain is built from TRBV10-3 and TRBJ1-1; 7 bases agree with TRBD1. J gave up 0 bases and V 8 bases, and 3 bases lay outside the gene matches. CDR3 size: 13 residues. CDR1 and CDR2 from the germline V gene are ENHRY and SYGVKD. The CDR3 nucleotides read TGTGCCATCTGGGACAGACTGAACACTGAAGCTTTCTTT. It translates to CAIWDRLNTEAFF.

Notes on this clonotype: A much larger clone is a single base away; this may be a read error. The chain uses TRBV6-1 and TRBJ1-2; D call uncertain. Germline CDR1 is MNHNS and CDR2 is SASEGT. This CDR3 is 13 amino acids long. CDR3 nucleotide sequence: TGTGCCAGCAGTAAGCTAGTGGACTATGGCTACAGCTTC. This translates into CASSKLVDYGYSF.

This chain links TRBV6-1 with TRBJ2-5; D remains unclear. V shed 9 bases and J shed 5 bases, with 16 bases lying between them. There are 13 residues in the CDR3. CDR1 is MNHNS and CDR2 is SASEGT in the germline V gene. This CDR3 reads CARNNQDLETQYF. In DNA form, the CDR3 reads TGTGCCAGAAACAACCAAGATCTGGAGACCCAGTACTTC.

This clonotype was seen just once. A read error is likely, as this CDR3 ends without the conserved phenylalanine or tryptophan. J is TRBJ2-3 and V is TRBV4-1; D is unresolved. The CDR3 totals 14 residues. V lost 1 base and J lost 8, with 13 bases in between. Per the germline V gene, CDR1 is MGHRA and CDR2 is YSYEKL. Here the CDR3 reads CASSQVVGPGTQYS. The CDR3 nucleotides are TGCGCCAGCAGCCAAGTGGTAGGGCCAGGTACGCAGTATTCT.

This clonotype was recorded a few times. The chain employs TRBV11-2 and TRBJ2-7; D not certain. The ends were cut back, 2 bases at V and 7 bases at J, with 9 bases in the middle. CDR3 size: 12 residues. Germline V CDR1 and CDR2: SGHAT, FQNNGV. CDR3 amino acids: CASSLCGPEQYF. For the CDR3, the DNA is TGTGCCAGCAGCTTATGTGGACCGGAGCAGTACTTC.